The 27 T cell receptor beta chains below all came from one sample that was sequenced in a study of breast tumors, draining lymph nodes, adjacent tissues. TCRdb fed the multiplex PCR reads into MiXCR, producing one record per CDR3 protein. The sample includes 180,000 or so distinct CDR3 sequences, around 29% of them seen just once. Axillary draining lymph nodes of breast cancer patients supplied the node samples. Source material: axillary lymph node tissue. Receptor source: a female donor with breast cancer. Some clones in this sample may be carry-over from other donors' samples.

This clonotype appeared many times. CDR3 residues: CSARDIQGLNSPLHF. The CDR3 bases are TGCAGTGCTAGAGATATACAGGGACTAAATTCACCCCTCCACTTT. The rearrangement links TRBV20-1 to TRBJ1-6; TRBD1 might be the D (6 bases). The CDR3 spans 15 residues. Germline V lookup: CDR1 DFQATT, CDR2 SNEGSKA (reference sequence). V lost 0 bases and J 7 bases, leaving 13 bases between the germline ends.

There are a few counts of this clonotype. V and J are TRBV28 and TRBJ2-5, with TRBD2 matching over 12 bases. The CDR3 is 18 residues long. CDR1 is MDHEN and CDR2 is SYDVKM in the germline V gene. With 4 bases clipped from V and 0 bases from J, the junction kept 9 bases outside the gene matches. CDR3 nucleotides: TGTGCCAGCAGTTCTCCGGGACTAGCGGGTTGGTACCAAGAGACCCAGTACTTC. Protein: CASSSPGLAGWYQETQYF.

This clonotype was found many times. The chain uses TRBV10-3 and TRBJ2-5; D is perhaps TRBD2 (6 bases). Per the germline V gene, CDR1 is ENHRY and CDR2 is SYGVKD. The CDR3 spans 14 residues. V gave up 8 bases and J gave up 2 bases, with 15 bases separating them. In DNA form, the CDR3 reads TGTGCCATCGGGGAGGCGGGGAGACAAGAGACCCAGTACTTC. Protein: CAIGEAGRQETQYF.

V is TRBV7-8 and J is TRBJ1-4; D perhaps matches TRBD1 (5 bases). The CDR3 is 14 amino acids. Germline CDR1 reads SGHVS; CDR2 reads FQNEAQ. Trimming cost V 9 bases and J 3 bases, with 14 bases left between them. The CDR3 bases are TGTGCCAGTCGCTTCTCGGGGCCTAATGAAAAACTGTTTTTT. Its translation: CASRFSGPNEKLFF.

Ten or more counts support this clonotype. The chain links TRBV18 to TRBJ1-2; 9 bases line up with TRBD1. J was trimmed by 3 bases and V by 3 bases; bases with no gene match: 8. The CDR3 runs 16 residues. Germline CDR1 KGHSH, CDR2 LQKENI. The CDR3 bases are TGTGCCAGCTCACCTCTACAGGGGGCAGTAGACTATGGCTACACCTTC. It translates to CASSPLQGAVDYGYTF.

This clonotype has a count of ten or more. V and J are TRBV18 and TRBJ2-1, with D possibly being TRBD1 or TRBD2 (5 bases each). The CDR3 totals 14 residues. V lost 2 bases and J lost 5, with 10 bases in between. The germline V gene encodes CDR1 KGHSH and CDR2 LQKENI. The CDR3 nucleotides read TGTGCCAGCTCACCAGGGGCGGAGGACAATGAGCAGTTCTTC. It codes for CASSPGAEDNEQFF.

This clonotype has at least ten counts. CDR3 nucleotides: TGCAGTGCCATCAGGGTGGGGGGCAATGAGCAGTTCTTC. It yields the protein CSAIRVGGNEQFF. This rearrangement joins TRBV20-1 to TRBJ2-1; D possibly corresponds to TRBD2 (6 bases). The germline V gene has CDR1 DFQATT and CDR2 SNEGSKA (reference sequence). There are 13 residues in the CDR3. Trimming took off 6 bases at V and 6 bases at J, with 15 bases between the two ends.

The chain recombines TRBV7-2 with TRBJ1-2; D might be TRBD1 (6 bases). Germline V gene data show CDR1 as SGHTA and CDR2 as FQGNSA. The CDR3 extends over 14 amino acids. The V gene lost 4 bases and the J gene lost 2 bases, with 11 bases spanning the gap. This CDR3 reads CASSSNRENYGYTF. DNA of the CDR3: TGTGCCAGCAGCTCTAACAGGGAGAACTATGGCTACACCTTC.

This clonotype was observed at least ten times. The chain couples TRBV28 to TRBJ2-3; D is unclear. This CDR3 is built from 13 residues. V was pared by 5 bases and J by 6 bases, with 12 bases between. The germline CDR1 and CDR2 sequences are MDHEN and SYDVKM. This chain's CDR3 is CASSKTYSDTQYF. CDR3 coding DNA: TGTGCCAGCAGTAAGACATACTCTGATACGCAGTATTTT.

The V gene is TRBV24-1, the J gene TRBJ2-1, with D maybe TRBD1 (6 bases). Germline loops: CDR1 KGHDR, CDR2 SFDVKD. The length of the CDR3 is 17 residues. The germline V and J ends were trimmed by 1 base and 1 base, with 13 bases remaining between them. For the CDR3, the DNA is TGTGCCACCAGTGATTTCGAGGACAGCGAATCCTACAATGAGCAGTTCTTC. Its protein is CATSDFEDSESYNEQFF.

In this sample, this clonotype turned up many times. V gene TRBV11-3 combines with J gene TRBJ2-2; D unresolved. The V and J ends lost 1 base and 3 bases respectively, with 6 bases between them. Germline CDR1 is SGHNT and CDR2 is YENEEA. This CDR3 is built from 14 residues. CDR3 sequence (DNA): TGTGCCAGCAGCTTAGTCGGGCACACCGGGGAGCTGTTTTTT. Amino acids: CASSLVGHTGELFF.

As to this clonotype: Since a much larger clone is just one base distant, this may be a read error. The DNA for the CDR3 is TGCAGTGCTAGAGAGGGGACAGGGACCCCTGACGAGCAGTACTTC. It translates to CSAREGTGTPDEQYF. The chain recombines TRBV20-1 with TRBJ2-7, with 9 bases that match TRBD1. The CDR3 sequence is 15 residues long. V was pared by 0 bases and J by 5 bases, with 8 bases of the junction left unmatched. The germline V gene encodes CDR1 DFQATT and CDR2 SNEGSKA (reference sequence).

This clonotype was seen ten or more times. V usage is TRBV19 and J usage is TRBJ2-7; 8 bases agree with TRBD1. Germline assignment: CDR1 LNHDA and CDR2 SQIVND (reference sequence). With V trimmed by 5 bases and J by 4 bases, 10 bases remained unmatched. This CDR3 has 15 amino acids. The CDR3 coding sequence is TGTGCCAGTAGTCCAAAGGGACAGGACTTTTACGAGCAGTACTTC. Residues: CASSPKGQDFYEQYF.

V and J are TRBV20-1 and TRBJ2-3; perhaps TRBD2 as D (6 bases). The CDR3 runs to 16 residues. Germline values: CDR1 DFQATT, CDR2 SNEGSKA (reference sequence). The V gene lost 6 bases and the J gene lost 2 bases, with 21 bases spanning the gap. This CDR3 is CSASSRDSKVTDTQYF. The CDR3 DNA reads TGCAGTGCCAGCAGTCGGGACTCTAAAGTCACAGATACGCAGTATTTT.

This clonotype was seen at least ten times. This chain links TRBV7-2 with TRBJ2-6; 10 bases align to TRBD2. J gave up 0 bases and V 5 bases, and 16 bases lay outside the gene matches. The CDR3 covers 21 residues. From germline, CDR1 is SGHTA and CDR2 FQGNSA. CDR3 coding DNA: TGTGCCAGCAGCACCGCCAGACCAGGACTAGCGGAGCTCTCTGGGGCCAACGTCCTGACTTTC. This codes for CASSTARPGLAELSGANVLTF.

V is TRBV4-3 and J is TRBJ1-1, with 7 bases aligning to TRBD1. Unmatched junction bases numbered 12, after V lost 6 bases and J lost 11 bases. CDR1 and CDR2 (germline): LGHNA, YSLEER. The CDR3 extends over 13 amino acids. The CDR3, as DNA: TGCGCCAGCAGACGAACAGGGGACTTGGGCGCTTTCTTT. Translated: CASRRTGDLGAFF.

This clonotype showed up just a few times. The J gene is TRBJ2-7, the V gene TRBV27; TRBD2 matches at 12 bases. V was clipped by 6 bases and J by 5 bases; unmatched bases: 11. CDR1 and CDR2 (germline): MNHEY, SMNVEV (reference sequence). The CDR3 totals 16 residues. The CDR3 DNA sequence: TGTGCCAGCAGCAATAAGACTAGCGGGAGATGTAACGAGCAGTACTTC. Translated: CASSNKTSGRCNEQYF.

This clonotype was recorded at least ten times. The rearrangement joins TRBV15 to TRBJ1-5; D not certain. The V gene lost 5 bases and the J gene lost 4 bases, with 24 bases spanning the gap. This CDR3 comprises 18 residues. Germline V gene data show CDR1 as LNHNV and CDR2 as YYDKDF (reference sequence). The CDR3 DNA sequence: TGTGCCACCAGCTCTCGTAGAGGCGGGCGGATTGGTAATCAGCCCCAGCATTTT. It is translated as CATSSRRGGRIGNQPQHF. The whole variable domain, filled in from reference TRBV15 and TRBJ1-5, reads DAMVIQNPRYQVTQFGKPVTLSCSQTLNHNVMYWYQQKSSQAPKLLFHYYDKDFNNEADTPDNFQSRRPNTSFCFLDIRSPGLGDTAMYLCATSSRRGGRIGNQPQHFGDGTRLSIL.

This clonotype came up many times. The chain carries TRBV6-5 and TRBJ2-7; 10 bases fit TRBD2. With V trimmed by 0 bases and J by 5 bases, 7 bases remained unmatched. The CDR3 consists of 16 residues. Germline CDR1 and CDR2: MNHEY and SVGAGI. The DNA for the CDR3 is TGTGCCAGCAGTTACTCTTGGAATAGCGGGAGGAACGAGCAGTACTTC. It is translated as CASSYSWNSGRNEQYF.

This clonotype was seen repeatedly, ten times or more. The rearrangement links TRBV6-6 to TRBJ1-2, with D perhaps matching TRBD1 (6 bases). The CDR3 spans 14 residues. CDR1 is MNHNY and CDR2 is SVGAGI in the germline V gene (reference sequence). V was pared by 4 bases and J by 2 bases, with 11 bases between. CDR3 region: CASSFRGLNYGYTF. The CDR3 nucleotides read TGTGCCAGCAGTTTCCGGGGGCTCAACTATGGCTACACCTTC.

About this clonotype itself: The junction differs from germline at one of its ends, possibly a read error. The chain links TRBV7-3 to TRBJ2-3; perhaps TRBD1 as D (6 bases). This CDR3 comprises 18 residues. Germline CDR1 and CDR2: SGHTA and FQGTGA. Here the CDR3 reads CASSLKGVSGPSTHTQYF. The DNA for the CDR3 is TGTGCCAGCAGCTTAAAGGGGGTCTCGGGACCCAGCACACATACGCAGTATTTT.

This clonotype appeared many times. The chain carries TRBV7-8 and TRBJ1-6; D remains ambiguous. The CDR3 sequence is 13 residues long. CDR1 and CDR2 (germline): SGHVS, FQNEAQ. Deletions cut 2 bases from V and 10 bases from J, with 9 bases between. CDR3 loop: CASSLIDRSPLHF. The CDR3 DNA reads as TGTGCCAGCAGCTTAATCGATAGGTCACCCCTCCACTTT.

This clonotype occurred many times. The chain carries TRBV7-9 and TRBJ1-6, with 7 bases fitting TRBD1. CDR3 size: 16 residues. CDR1 SEHNR and CDR2 FQNEAQ come from the germline V gene (reference sequence). V was pared by 5 bases and J by 8 bases, with 12 bases of the junction left unmatched. CDR3 sequence reads: CASSLRGAGEDSPLHF. The CDR3 DNA follows: TGTGCCAGCAGCCTCAGGGGGGCGGGCGAAGATTCACCCCTCCACTTT.

With respect to this clonotype: Possible read error: a much larger clone is one base away. The V call is TRBV5-4, the J call TRBJ2-5, with a possible D match to TRBD1 (6 bases). The germline gives CDR1 SGHNT, CDR2 YYREEE (reference sequence). V was trimmed by 9 bases and J by 4 bases, leaving 16 bases between them. This CDR3 has 13 residues. CDR3 loop: CATRGGSPETQYF. The CDR3 DNA is TGTGCCACGCGAGGGGGAAGCCCAGAGACCCAGTACTTC.

This clonotype has a count of ten or more. The gene calls are TRBV6-5 and TRBJ2-3; weak D call: TRBD2 (5 bases). There are 14 residues in the CDR3. The ends were cut back, 6 bases at V and 2 bases at J, with 12 bases in the middle. The germline CDR1 and CDR2 sequences are MNHEY and SVGAGI. The CDR3 DNA follows: TGTGCCAGCAGGGCGGGTTCCTACACAGATACGCAGTATTTT. Translating gives CASRAGSYTDTQYF.

This clonotype appeared many times. This chain uses TRBV3-2 with TRBJ1-5. TRBV3-2 has pseudogene status. The CDR3 loop spans 13 amino acids. The CDR3 DNA reads TGTGCCAGCAGCCAAGAAGGTAATCAGCCCCAGCATTTT. Translation gives CASSQEGNQPQHF.

Note on this clonotype: A clone one base away is much larger, so this may be a read error. The chain employs TRBV9 and TRBJ1-2; D unresolved. The CDR3 has 15 residues. The germline V gene encodes CDR1 SGDLS and CDR2 YYNGEE. CDR3 sequence reads: CASSAREREAYGYPF. As DNA, the CDR3 is TGTGCCAGCAGCGCGAGGGAAAGGGAAGCGTATGGCTACCCCTTC.